This T cell receptor (beta chain) was recovered during a study of early T cells in non-severe SARS-CoV-2 infection. Across the whole study: Sequencing of bulk RNA from unsorted whole blood was done, without chain pairing. Overall study findings and caveats: VDJdb-based annotation leaned toward anti-spike CD8 responses and missed private and CD4 specificities.

The TCR library protocol was used to attach unique molecular identifiers. These identifiers were attached to individual cDNA molecules. Each CDR3 protein is one row after TCRdb ran MiXCR on the 5' RACE reads. The sample lists about 60,000 distinct CDR3 sequences, roughly 5.5% occurring once. CDR1 is MNHNS, CDR2 SASEGT, per germline. Trimming removed 5 bases at V and 0 bases at J, with 13 bases between. The CDR3 loop spans 16 amino acids. Details on this clonotype: Its specificity is not known.

The TCR originated in an adult who was a healthcare worker with PCR-confirmed SARS-CoV-2 infection or an uninfected control (not recorded which). Sequenced sample: whole blood. V and J are TRBV6-1 and TRBJ1-4; no firm D call. The chain's CDR3 is CASSPRWGATNEKLFF. CDR3 sequence (DNA): TGTGCCAGCAGTCCCCGATGGGGTGCAACTAATGAAAAACTGTTTTTT.